The clone carrying this TCR beta chain was counted only a few times. The antigen is not known. Then a second PCR, running roughly 6 to 11 cycles, was carried out with a sample-barcoded 5' primer and a J-beta primer mix. The template-switch adaptor, which had 12 random nucleotides, put a tag on each cDNA molecule. Every sample produced at least 2.5 million CDR3-containing paired-end reads. TCRdb called the 5' RACE reads again in MiXCR, with one record for every CDR3 protein. Of about 1.6 million distinct CDR3 sequences detected, almost 35% appear once; the ten largest clones hold 11%. This sample was taken from a study of blood T cells in healthy people across ages. Study-wide findings and caveats: Greater diversity and more naive CD4+ cells were seen in long-lived donors than in aged donors.

The CDR3 is 16 residues long. Germline trimming cut 5 bases from V and 1 base from J; bases unmatched to any gene: 8. Germline V gives CDR1 MNHEY, CDR2 SVGEGT. The gene calls are TRBV6-2 or TRBV6-3 and TRBJ2-1, with 7 bases fitting TRBD2. This receptor was taken from a woman aged 30 to 39 in good health. The sequenced sample was blood. The CDR3 nucleotides are TGTGCCAGCAGTAAGACTAGCACCCTTTCCTACAATGAGCAGTTCTTC. Its protein is CASSKTSTLSYNEQFF.